This T cell receptor beta chain was observed in a study of Graves' ophthalmopathy and Graves' hyperthyroidism. General study findings and limits: Blood also carried most expanded thyroid clonotypes exceeding 0.001 frequency. The model flagged ophthalmopathy progression at 65% to 71% sensitivity and 72% to 80% specificity.

This clonotype appeared a few times. Its antigen is still unknown. RNA transcripts yielded amplified TCR beta CDR3 regions. HTBI primers were employed in first-round RT-PCR, then a second-round multiplex PCR followed. MiXCR, applied by TCRdb to the multiplex PCR reads, yields one record per CDR3 protein. The table includes almost 400,000 distinct CDR3 sequences, about a sixth detected once. Germline V gene lookup returns CDR1 SNHLY and CDR2 FYNNEI. Trimming took off 6 bases at V and 7 bases at J, with 13 bases between the two ends. The CDR3 is made up of 12 amino acids. Sample: peripheral blood. The TCR was taken from a woman between 18 and 29 years old with Graves' ophthalmopathy. This chain joins TRBV2 and TRBJ2-7; possibly TRBD1 or TRBD2 for D (5 bases each). CDR3 residues: CASSREPGEQYF. The CDR3 region has the DNA TGTGCCAGCAGCAGGGAACCGGGGGAGCAGTACTTC.